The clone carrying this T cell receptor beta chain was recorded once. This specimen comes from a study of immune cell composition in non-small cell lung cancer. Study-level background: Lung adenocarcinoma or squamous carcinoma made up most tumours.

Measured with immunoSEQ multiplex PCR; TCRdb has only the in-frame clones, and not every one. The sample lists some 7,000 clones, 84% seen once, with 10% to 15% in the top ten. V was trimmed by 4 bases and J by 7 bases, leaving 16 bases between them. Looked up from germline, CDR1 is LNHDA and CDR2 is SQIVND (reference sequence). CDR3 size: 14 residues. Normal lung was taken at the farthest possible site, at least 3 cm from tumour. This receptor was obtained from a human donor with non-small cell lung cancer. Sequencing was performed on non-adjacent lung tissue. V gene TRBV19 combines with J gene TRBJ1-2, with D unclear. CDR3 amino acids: CASSTSPVTFGYTF. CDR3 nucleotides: TGTGCCAGTAGTACCAGCCCGGTTACCTTTGGCTACACCTTC. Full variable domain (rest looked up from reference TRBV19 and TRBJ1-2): DGGITQSPKYLFRKEGQNVTLSCEQNLNHDAMYWYRQDPGQGLRLIYYSQIVNDFQKGDIAEGYSVSREKKESFPLTVTSAQKNPTAFYLCASSTSPVTFGYTFGSGTRLTVV.